This is a list of T cell receptor beta chains from one sample in a study of cytomegalovirus exposure and HLA in healthy donors. Here immunoSEQ multiplex PCR was the method, and the copy in TCRdb shows in-frame clones only, minus some. Counted here are over 200,000 clones, roughly 82% occurring once; the ten biggest clones make up 6%. Sample: PBMCs. The origin of the receptors is a middle-aged man in good health and CMV-seropositive. The CDR3 runs from the conserved cysteine through the conserved F or W. D genes are given only for firm matches. Expanded clones are given a class, and other clones once, few, many or no size at all.

V	J	size	D	DNA	CDR3
TRBV10-2	TRBJ2-1	.	TRBD2	TGCGCCAGCAGTGACAATGCGGGAGGCCCCTACAATGAGCAGTTCTTC	CASSDNAGGPYNEQFF
TRBV30	TRBJ2-3	few	.	TGTGCCTGGAGTGTCGGAGTAGATACGCAGTATTTT	CAWSVGVDTQYF
TRBV18	TRBJ1-1	.	.	TGTGCCAGCTCATCAACAGGGAACACTGAAGCTTTCTTT	CASSSTGNTEAFF
TRBV10-1	TRBJ2-1	.	TRBD2	TGCGCCAGCAGTGATCGGGAGGCTCTCGGTGAGCAGTTCTTC	CASSDREALGEQFF
TRBV5-6	TRBJ2-4	.	TRBD2	TGTGCCAGCAGCTTGGCGGGGGGTTTAGCCAAAAACATTCAGTACTTC	CASSLAGGLAKNIQYF
TRBV6-5	TRBJ1-2	.	.	TGTGCCAGCAGACGCGACAGTAACTATGGCTACACCTTC	CASRRDSNYGYTF
TRBV4-2	TRBJ2-1	once	.	TGTGCCAGCAGCCAAGGCCCTAGCGTTCGTGGGTACAATGAGCAGTTCTTC	CASSQGPSVRGYNEQFF
TRBV6-5	TRBJ2-3	once	.	TGTGCCAGCAGTTACTCGGGCAAAAGCACAGATACGCAGTATTTT	CASSYSGKSTDTQYF
TRBV6-1	TRBJ1-5	few	TRBD1	TGTGCCAGCAGTGAGACAGGGGCCCTTAGCAATCAGCCCCAGCATTTT	CASSETGALSNQPQHF
TRBV5-5	TRBJ2-6	once	.	TGTGCCAGCAGCTTGCGACAGACCTCTGGGGCCAACGTCCTGACTTTC	CASSLRQTSGANVLTF
TRBV7-7	TRBJ2-2	.	TRBD2	TGTGCTAGCAGCTTAGGGACTAGCGGAGGGAACACCGGGGAGCTGTTTTTT	CASSLGTSGGNTGELFF
TRBV4-1	TRBJ2-6	.	TRBD1	TGCGCCAGCAGCCAACGGATAGGTGGTTGGGACAGGGGCCCCTCTGGGGCCAACGTCCTGACTTTC	CASSQRIGGWDRGPSGANVLTF
TRBV25-1	TRBJ1-2	few	.	TGTGCCAGCAGTGGACATGTCCGTGGCTACACCTTC	CASSGHVRGYTF
TRBV18	TRBJ2-1	few	.	TGTGCCAGCTCACGACGGAAAACAGGGTTAGGAATTAATGAGCAGTTCTTC	CASSRRKTGLGINEQFF
TRBV7-9	TRBJ1-2	.	.	TGTTCCAGCAGCTTATCCGCGGGGGCCCGCTATGGCTACACCTTC	CSSSLSAGARYGYTF
TRBV7-9	TRBJ1-1	.	TRBD1	TGTGCCAGCAGCATAGGGACAGAGAACACTGAAGCTTTCTTT	CASSIGTENTEAFF
TRBV7-2	TRBJ2-5	.	.	TGTGCCAGCAGCTCCCGACAGGCCAACCTCCAAGAGACCCAGTACTTC	CASSSRQANLQETQYF
TRBV27	TRBJ2-7	.	.	TGTGCCAGCAGTTTGGTAGGGGACAATCCTTCAGAGCAGTACTTC	CASSLVGDNPSEQYF
TRBV7-9	TRBJ1-3	.	.	TGTTCCAGCAGCCCACTGGTGGACACCATATATTTT	CSSSPLVDTIYF
TRBV7-6	TRBJ2-1	.	.	TGTGCCAGCAAGATGGGGGGGCGGGGATACAATGAGCAGTTCTTC	CASKMGGRGYNEQFF